The present T cell receptor beta chain was sequenced within a study of human T cells and chemical hapten exposure. Study-wide context: Largely, small differences in pooled library volume made per-sample TCR yields vary. Study-level points and caveats: DPC sensitization did not alter TCRs above 1 in 1000 frequency.

This clonotype was picked up a small number of times. Its specificity is not known. Unique molecular identifiers were linked by the library to individual cDNA molecules. In the original analysis: Samples had a median of around 92,000 TCRs, ranging 23,224 to 690,600. One entry per CDR3 protein results from TCRdb running MiXCR on the reads. These V and J calls derive from TCRdb rather than the authors' analysis. The sample records fewer than 150,000 distinct CDR3 sequences, more than 8.5% being singletons. CDR1 and CDR2 (germline): LNHDA, SQIVND (reference sequence). Trimming cost V 9 bases and J 1 base; bases outside gene matches: 6. CDR3 length equals 14 residues. Unseparated into fractions, whole blood served as the source from which total RNA was extracted.

Sequences were obtained from whole blood. The TCR comes from a human donor in good health. Some clones in this sample may be carry-over from other donors' samples. V and J are TRBV19 and TRBJ2-7; 10 bases fit TRBD1. The CDR3 DNA reads as TGTGCCAGCACGTCGGGACAGGGGTCCTACGAGCAGTACTTC. As protein: CASTSGQGSYEQYF.